The 5 T cell receptor beta chains in this list originate from one sample, sequenced in a study of shared T cell receptors in the human thymus (dated by TCRdb to the early 2020s). Library prep was done by the immunoSEQ multiplex PCR assay. TCRdb re-hosts the immuneACCESS table, in-frame sequences only. Its copies lack some clones; in the studies checked, an unresolved V gene accounts for under half of them, and the cause for the rest is not known. Here the sample has about 660,000 clones; approximately 87% occur a single time. The top ten clones comprise about 0.01% of the sample. These sequences were also reported in another study, on human thymus T cells.

The sequenced material came from thymocytes. Source of these receptors: a boy younger than two with a congenital heart defect. Donor details come from another sample of the same person, matched by shared clones.

The gene calls are TRBV30 and TRBJ2-1; the D gene is possibly TRBD2 (6 bases). This CDR3 region has 11 residues. Germline CDR1 is GTSNPN and CDR2 is SVGIG (reference sequence). Trimming stripped 3 bases from V and 8 bases from J, with 8 bases between. The DNA of the CDR3 is TGTGCCTGGAGCCGGGACTATGAGCAGTTCTTC. Its translation is CAWSRDYEQFF.

CDR3 DNA: TGCGCCAGCACCCCGCAGGGGCGAGAAGGCTACACCTTC. Amino acid sequence: CASTPQGREGYTF. The rearrangement links TRBV4-1 to TRBJ1-2; a weak D match, TRBD1 (6 bases). The V gene's germline CDR1 is MGHRA and CDR2 YSYEKL. V was cut by 7 bases and J by 8 bases, with 17 bases left in between. The CDR3 spans 13 residues.

Worth noting for this clone: The limits of the CDR3 on the DNA are not certain, so only TCRdb's listed CDR3 is given. The rearrangement uses TRBV5-8 and TRBJ2-7; the table's D call TRBD2 went unverified against the DNA. The germline V gene encodes CDR1 SGHTS and CDR2 YDEGEE. The CDR3 has 15 residues if both end residues are counted. The CDR3 loop is CASSTSGISHYEQYF.

V gene TRBV9 combines with J gene TRBJ2-7, with a weak D call TRBD1 (6 bases). The ends were cut back, 5 bases at V and 2 bases at J, with 17 bases in the middle. Germline CDR1 is SGDLS and CDR2 is YYNGEE. CDR3 length: 15 residues. CDR3 in amino acids: CASSKDRDKTYEQYF. DNA of the CDR3: TGTGCCAGCAGTAAAGACCGGGACAAGACCTACGAGCAGTACTTC.

This clone came up once. The chain combines TRBV7-8 with TRBJ1-1; the D is unclear. Trimming took 0 bases from V and 0 from J, leaving 14 bases between them. The CDR3 length is 17 residues. The V gene's germline CDR1 is SGHVS and CDR2 FQNEAQ. CDR3 nucleotide sequence: TGTGCCAGCAGCTTAGCTTCGCGGAGAATTCTGAACACTGAAGCTTTCTTT. It codes for CASSLASRRILNTEAFF. Filled out from reference TRBV7-8 and TRBJ1-1, the complete variable domain reads GAGVSQSPRYKVAKRGQDVALRCDPISGHVSLFWYQQALGQGPEFLTYFQNEAQLDKSGLPSDRFFAERPEGSVSTLKIQRTQQEDSAVYLCASSLASRRILNTEAFFGQGTRLTVV.